The 22 T cell receptor beta chains given below trace back to one sample, sequenced in a study of cytomegalovirus exposure and HLA in healthy donors. This table comes from immunoSEQ multiplex PCR, and its TCRdb copy is limited to in-frame clones, with some not included. The sample has tens of thousands of clones, 91% seen once. Sequenced material: PBMCs. These receptors were collected from a woman in her twenties or thirties in good health and CMV-seronegative.

CDR3 DNA: TGTGCCAGCAGCGCAAAGGGACAGGGGGCCGAATACGAGCAGTACTTC. It is translated as CASSAKGQGAEYEQYF. The chain links TRBV5-4 to TRBJ2-7, with 12 nucleotides matching TRBD1. Germline-derived CDR1 and CDR2 are SGHNT and YYREEE (reference sequence). The trim removed 4 bases at V and 4 bases at J, leaving 9 bases unmatched. The CDR3 totals 16 residues. Full variable domain (outside the CDR3, taken from reference TRBV5-4 and TRBJ2-7): ETGVTQSPTHLIKTRGQQVTLRCSSQSGHNTVSWYQQALGQGPQFIFQYYREEENGRGNFPPRFSGLQFPNYSSELNVNALELDDSALYLCASSAKGQGAEYEQYFGPGTRLTVT.

This clone has just one count. The V and J genes are TRBV28 and TRBJ1-3; 8 bases line up with TRBD1. The CDR3 length is 15 residues. Germline-derived CDR1 and CDR2 are MDHEN and SYDVKM. With 3 bases clipped from V and 4 bases from J, the junction kept 5 bases outside the gene matches. The CDR3 coding sequence is TGTGCCAGCAGTTTTCAGGGGGCGCGAGGAAACACCATATATTTT. Amino acid sequence: CASSFQGARGNTIYF.

The chain couples TRBV19 to TRBJ2-7; perhaps TRBD2 as D (5 bases). Trimming removed 3 bases from V and 6 bases from J, with 12 bases in between. The germline gives CDR1 LNHDA, CDR2 SQIVND (reference sequence). There are 13 residues in the CDR3. The CDR3, as DNA: TGTGCCAGTAGTATTAGGGAGCGCGGCGAGCAGTACTTC. Protein: CASSIRERGEQYF.

This sequence joins TRBV12-5 and TRBJ1-2; 8 nucleotides match TRBD1. The V gene end was trimmed by 6 bases and the J gene end by 7 bases; junction bases not matched to a gene: 7. The CDR3 runs to 13 residues. Germline V lookup: CDR1 LGHNT, CDR2 FRNRAP. The CDR3 DNA follows: TGTGCTAGTGGCGACCAGGGGGCTGGTGGCTACACCTTC. It encodes CASGDQGAGGYTF. Based on the CDR3 plus reference TRBV12-5 and TRBJ1-2, the full variable domain is DARVTQTPRHKVTEMGQEVTMRCQPILGHNTVFWYRQTMMQGLELLAYFRNRAPLDDSGMPKDRFSAEMPDATLATLKIQPSEPRDSAVYFCASGDQGAGGYTFGSGTRLTVV.

This clone occurred a few times. The rearrangement links TRBV21-1 to TRBJ1-2; TRBD1 was called by the table and not checked on the DNA. TRBV21-1 is a known pseudogene. This CDR3 region has 15 residues. The CDR3 protein is CASSMEDRGPDGYTF. The CDR3 coding sequence is TGTGCCAGCAGCATGGAGGACAGGGGGCCTGATGGCTACACCTTC.

The chain uses TRBV19 and TRBJ1-2, with D possibly being TRBD1 (5 bases). Germline values: CDR1 LNHDA, CDR2 SQIVND (reference sequence). V was trimmed by 6 bases and J by 6 bases, leaving 17 bases between them. This CDR3 is built from 14 residues. DNA for the CDR3: TGTGCCAGTAGCCTAGGGACTTTCGAGGATGGCTACACCTTC. Translated: CASSLGTFEDGYTF. Complete variable domain (other parts from reference TRBV19 and TRBJ1-2): DGGITQSPKYLFRKEGQNVTLSCEQNLNHDAMYWYRQDPGQGLRLIYYSQIVNDFQKGDIAEGYSVSREKKESFPLTVTSAQKNPTAFYLCASSLGTFEDGYTFGSGTRLTVV.

The chain couples TRBV5-1 to TRBJ2-3, with 7 bases that match TRBD2. CDR3 length: 16 residues. CDR1 and CDR2 from the germline V gene are SGHRS and YFSETQ. The V segment lost 1 base and the J segment 0 bases; nucleotides outside the gene matches: 5. The CDR3 bases are TGCGCCAGCAGCTTGCCTAGCGGACTAAGCACAGATACGCAGTATTTT. As protein: CASSLPSGLSTDTQYF. The whole variable domain, filled in from reference TRBV5-1 and TRBJ2-3, reads KAGVTQTPRYLIKTRGQQVTLSCSPISGHRSVSWYQQTPGQGLQFLFEYFSETQRNKGNFPGRFSGRQFSNSRSEMNVSTLELGDSALYLCASSLPSGLSTDTQYFGPGTRLTVL.

The V call is TRBV6-5, the J call TRBJ2-1, with TRBD1 identical over 8 bases. Germline V gene data show CDR1 as MNHEY and CDR2 as SVGAGI. With V trimmed by 2 bases and J by 8 bases, 8 bases remained unmatched. CDR3 length: 15 amino acids. CDR3 DNA sequence: TGTGCCAGCAGTTACGCTCGGACAGGGTGGCATGAGCAGTTCTTC. Amino acid sequence: CASSYARTGWHEQFF.

The rearrangement uses TRBV5-4 and TRBJ2-1; the D gene is possibly TRBD2 (5 bases). Germline V gives CDR1 SGHNT, CDR2 YYREEE (reference sequence). Trimming removed 2 bases from V and 1 base from J, with 13 bases in between. The CDR3 sequence is 16 residues long. The CDR3 DNA reads TGTGCCAGCAGCTTTTTTACTAGAGATTCCTACAATGAGCAGTTCTTC. It codes for CASSFFTRDSYNEQFF.

The rearrangement uses TRBV25-1 and TRBJ2-7; D is ambiguous. Trimming shortened V by 2 bases and J by 6 bases, and 17 bases separated the two germline ends. This CDR3 region has 15 residues. CDR1 MGHDK and CDR2 SYGVNS come from the germline V gene. CDR3 residues: CASSESASRAREQYF. DNA of the CDR3: TGTGCCAGCAGTGAAAGCGCGTCTCGAGCCCGCGAGCAGTACTTC.

This chain links TRBV19 with TRBJ1-5; 8 bases fit TRBD1. Losses at the gene ends were 4 bases for V and 2 bases for J; bases not matched to a gene: 4. The CDR3 has 15 amino acids. Germline V gene data show CDR1 as LNHDA and CDR2 as SQIVND (reference sequence). Written as DNA, the CDR3 is TGTGCCAGTAGTACGGACAGGGTGGGCAATCAGCCCCAGCATTTT. Amino acids: CASSTDRVGNQPQHF.

V is TRBV6-5 and J is TRBJ2-5; D not resolved. Germline values: CDR1 MNHEY, CDR2 SVGAGI. The CDR3 loop spans 12 amino acids. The V and J ends lost 6 bases and 7 bases respectively, with 12 bases between them. The CDR3: CASSPPSGTQYF. The CDR3 DNA reads as TGTGCCAGCAGCCCCCCTTCGGGGACCCAGTACTTC.

The chain has TRBV19 and TRBJ2-3; 8 bases match TRBD1. Trimming removed 6 bases from V and 3 bases from J; junction bases left unmatched: 11. CDR1 and CDR2 (germline): LNHDA, SQIVND (reference sequence). CDR3 size: 16 residues. The CDR3 loop is CASRLTGGGLTDTQYF. The CDR3, as DNA: TGTGCCAGTAGGCTCACAGGGGGTGGTCTGACAGATACGCAGTATTTT.

The chain links TRBV11-2 to TRBJ2-6, with no clear D. The V and J ends lost 4 bases and 0 bases respectively, with 7 bases between them. Germline V gene lookup returns CDR1 SGHAT and CDR2 FQNNGV. The CDR3 has 15 amino acids. The CDR3 DNA follows: TGTGCCAGCAGCTCTGAGAGCTCTGGGGCCAACGTCCTGACTTTC. As protein: CASSSESSGANVLTF.

The chain links TRBV9 to TRBJ2-7; 10 bases line up with TRBD1. CDR3 length equals 13 residues. Germline trimming cut 4 bases from V and 7 bases from J; bases unmatched to any gene: 5. Germline values: CDR1 SGDLS, CDR2 YYNGEE. This CDR3 is CASSRQGAREQYF. In DNA, the CDR3 is TGTGCCAGCAGCCGACAGGGGGCGAGGGAGCAGTACTTC.

The V and J genes are TRBV6-5 and TRBJ1-2; TRBD1 might be the D (6 bases). Germline V gene data show CDR1 as MNHEY and CDR2 as SVGAGI. Trimming pared 6 bases from V and 8 bases from J, leaving 22 bases between. The CDR3 spans 15 residues. CDR3 sequence reads: CASSEMGARRKGYTF. CDR3 DNA: TGTGCCAGCAGCGAAATGGGGGCCAGGCGGAAGGGCTACACCTTC.

The chain has TRBV5-1 and TRBJ1-4; no firm D call. Trimming pared 0 bases from V and 0 bases from J, leaving 9 bases between. This CDR3 is 16 amino acids long. Germline V gene data show CDR1 as SGHRS and CDR2 as YFSETQ. The CDR3 region is CASSLASGTTNEKLFF. CDR3 sequence (DNA): TGCGCCAGCAGCTTGGCCTCGGGTACAACTAATGAAAAACTGTTTTTT.

The J gene is TRBJ2-5, the V gene TRBV28; 10 positions agree with TRBD2. The J segment lost 5 bases and the V segment lost 2 bases, leaving 5 bases of the junction unmatched. The CDR3 extends over 15 amino acids. Germline V gene data show CDR1 as MDHEN and CDR2 as SYDVKM. The CDR3 region has the DNA TGTGCCAGCAGTTTAAAAGCGGGAGGGCGTGAGACCCAGTACTTC. It encodes CASSLKAGGRETQYF.

This chain joins TRBV7-2 and TRBJ2-3, with TRBD2 identical over 12 bases. Unmatched junction bases numbered 9, after V lost 5 bases and J lost 6 bases. Germline V lookup: CDR1 SGHTA, CDR2 FQGNSA. CDR3 length: 16 residues. The CDR3 reads CASSPKTSGRGDTQYF. CDR3 bases: TGTGCCAGCAGCCCGAAGACTAGCGGGAGAGGGGATACGCAGTATTTT.

This rearrangement joins TRBV4-1 to TRBJ2-6; 11 bases are a match to TRBD2. Germline loops: CDR1 MGHRA, CDR2 YSYEKL. V lost 6 bases, J lost 1 base, and 8 bases stayed unmatched. The CDR3 loop spans 18 amino acids. CDR3 amino acids: CASSRLAGRRSGANVLTF. The DNA for the CDR3 is TGCGCCAGCAGTCGACTAGCGGGAAGACGGTCTGGGGCCAACGTCCTGACTTTC.

This sequence joins TRBV2 and TRBJ1-4, with 10 bases identical to TRBD1. The CDR3 covers 16 residues. Per germline, CDR1 SNHLY and CDR2 FYNNEI. The trim removed 5 bases at V and 1 base at J, leaving 4 bases unmatched. CDR3 region: CASSRDRGQTNEKLFF. CDR3 nucleotides: TGTGCCAGCAGTCGGGACAGGGGCCAAACTAATGAAAAACTGTTTTTT.

V is TRBV28 and J is TRBJ1-5; 7 bases are a match to TRBD1. Per germline, CDR1 MDHEN and CDR2 SYDVKM. This CDR3 is built from 16 residues. After removal of 6 bases from V and 1 base from J, the junction contained 9 bases not matched to a gene. CDR3: CASRKGGGQSNQPQHF. The CDR3 region has the DNA TGTGCCAGCAGAAAAGGAGGGGGCCAGAGCAATCAGCCCCAGCATTTT.